This TCR beta chain was found in a study of blood T cell repertoires in COVID-19. For the study at large: Sites in the United States, Italy and Spain provided acute and convalescent COVID-19 samples.

Recovery among Cohort 3 donors was established by two negative PCRs, clearance, or symptom resolution. Clones were read by immunoSEQ multiplex PCR, and TCRdb kept only the in-frame ones, dropping some. In the table there are fewer than 350,000 clones, 87% of which are singletons. This TCR derives from a woman in her 40s who had recovered from COVID-19. What was sequenced was PBMCs or T cells enriched from blood (not recorded which).

CDR3 in DNA: TGTGCCAGCAGCCGGGGACTAGCGGGAGAGCAGTACTTC. Translation: CASSRGLAGEQYF. The chain is built from TRBV7-2 and TRBJ2-5, with 14 bases aligning to TRBD2. This CDR3 is built from 13 residues. With 5 bases clipped from V and 11 bases from J, the junction kept 4 bases outside the gene matches. Germline V CDR1 and CDR2: SGHTA, FQGNSA.